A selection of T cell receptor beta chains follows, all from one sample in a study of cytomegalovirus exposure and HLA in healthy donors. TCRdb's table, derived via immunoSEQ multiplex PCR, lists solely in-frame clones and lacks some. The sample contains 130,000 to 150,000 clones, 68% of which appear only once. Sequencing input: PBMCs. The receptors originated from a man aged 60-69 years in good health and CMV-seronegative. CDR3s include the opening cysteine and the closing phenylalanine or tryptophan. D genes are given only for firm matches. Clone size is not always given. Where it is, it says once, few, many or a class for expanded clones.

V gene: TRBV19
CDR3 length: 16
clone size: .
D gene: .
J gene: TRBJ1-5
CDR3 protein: CASSLVGGYSNQPQHF
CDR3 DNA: TGTGCCAGTAGTCTTGTTGGGGGGTATAGCAATCAGCCCCAGCATTTT

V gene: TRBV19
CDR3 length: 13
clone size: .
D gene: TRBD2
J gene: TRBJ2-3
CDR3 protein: CATGLAGTDTQYF
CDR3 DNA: TGTGCCACCGGACTAGCGGGAACGGATACGCAGTATTTT

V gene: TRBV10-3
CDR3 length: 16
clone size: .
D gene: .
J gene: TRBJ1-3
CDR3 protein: CAISENPSSSGNTIYF
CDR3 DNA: TGTGCCATCAGTGAGAATCCTTCCAGCTCTGGAAACACCATATATTTT

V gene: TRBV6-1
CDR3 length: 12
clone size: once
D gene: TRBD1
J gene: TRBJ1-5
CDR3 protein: CASGGQTTPQHF
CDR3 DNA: TGTGCCAGCGGGGGACAGACCACGCCCCAGCATTTT

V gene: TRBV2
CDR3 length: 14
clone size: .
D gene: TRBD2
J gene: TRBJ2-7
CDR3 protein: CASRGASGRYEQYF
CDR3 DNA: TGTGCCAGCAGGGGGGCTAGCGGGCGCTACGAGCAGTACTTC

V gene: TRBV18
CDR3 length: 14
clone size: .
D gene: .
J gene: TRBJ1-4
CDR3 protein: CASSEQGPNEKLFF
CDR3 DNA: TGTGCCAGCTCAGAGCAGGGCCCTAATGAAAAACTGTTTTTT

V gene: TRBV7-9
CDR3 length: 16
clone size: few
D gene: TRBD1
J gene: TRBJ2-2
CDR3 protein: CASRIGQATNTGELFF
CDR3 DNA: TGTGCCAGCAGAATCGGACAGGCGACGAACACCGGGGAGCTGTTTTTT

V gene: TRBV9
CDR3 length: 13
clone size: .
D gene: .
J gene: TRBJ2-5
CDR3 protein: CASSVGLEETQYF
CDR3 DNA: TGTGCCAGCAGCGTAGGACTAGAAGAGACCCAGTACTTC

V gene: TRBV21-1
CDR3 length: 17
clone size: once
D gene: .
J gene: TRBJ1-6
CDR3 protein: CASSKEKGPSGNSPLHF
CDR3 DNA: TGTGCCAGCAGCAAAGAAAAGGGGCCCTCGGGTAATTCACCCCTCCACTTT

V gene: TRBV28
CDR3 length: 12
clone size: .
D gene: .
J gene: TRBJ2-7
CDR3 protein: CASSFPSSEQYF
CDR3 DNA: TGTGCCAGCAGTTTTCCTAGCTCCGAGCAGTACTTC

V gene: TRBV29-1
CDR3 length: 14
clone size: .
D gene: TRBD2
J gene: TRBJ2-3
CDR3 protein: CSVIAGRIGDTQYF
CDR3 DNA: TGCAGCGTGATAGCGGGAAGGATAGGAGATACGCAGTATTTT

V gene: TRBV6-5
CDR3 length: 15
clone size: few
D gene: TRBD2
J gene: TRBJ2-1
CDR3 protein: CASMGGERSYNEQFF
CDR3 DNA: TGTGCCAGCATGGGGGGGGAGCGGTCATACAATGAGCAGTTCTTC

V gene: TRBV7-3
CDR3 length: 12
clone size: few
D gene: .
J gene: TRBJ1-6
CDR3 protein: CASRGHNSPLHF
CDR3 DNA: TGTGCCAGCAGGGGCCATAATTCACCCCTCCACTTT

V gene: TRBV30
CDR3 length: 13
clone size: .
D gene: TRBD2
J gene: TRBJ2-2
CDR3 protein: CAWNPGLYGELFF
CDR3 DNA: TGTGCCTGGAATCCGGGACTATACGGGGAGCTGTTTTTT

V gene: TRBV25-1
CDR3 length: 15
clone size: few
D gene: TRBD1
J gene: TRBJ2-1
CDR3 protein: CASSVGTGPYNEQFF
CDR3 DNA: TGTGCCAGCAGTGTTGGGACAGGCCCCTACAATGAGCAGTTCTTC

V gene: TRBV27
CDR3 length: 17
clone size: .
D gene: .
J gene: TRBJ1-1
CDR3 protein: CASSLWGRVSLNTEAFF
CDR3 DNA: TGTGCCAGCAGTTTATGGGGCAGGGTGTCTTTGAACACTGAAGCTTTCTTT

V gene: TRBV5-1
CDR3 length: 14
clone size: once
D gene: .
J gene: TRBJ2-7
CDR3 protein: CASSSQTSSYEQYF
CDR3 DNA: TGCGCCAGCAGCTCCCAGACTAGCTCCTACGAGCAGTACTTC

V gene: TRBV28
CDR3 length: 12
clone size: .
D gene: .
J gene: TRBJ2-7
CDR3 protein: CASSDRFNEQYF
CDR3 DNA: TGTGCCAGCAGTGACAGGTTCAACGAGCAGTACTTC

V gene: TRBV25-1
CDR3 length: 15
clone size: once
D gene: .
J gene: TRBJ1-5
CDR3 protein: CASSELGGAGQPQHF
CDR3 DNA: TGTGCCAGCAGTGAATTGGGGGGGGCCGGTCAGCCCCAGCATTTT

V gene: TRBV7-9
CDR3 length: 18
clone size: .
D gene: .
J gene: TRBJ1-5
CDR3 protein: CASSLVGPGRLTNQPQHF
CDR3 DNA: TGTGCCAGCAGCTTAGTTGGTCCAGGGAGGCTTACCAATCAGCCCCAGCATTTT

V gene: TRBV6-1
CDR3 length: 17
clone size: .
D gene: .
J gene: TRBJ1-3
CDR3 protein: CASSEGWGGRAGNTIYF
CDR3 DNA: TGTGCCAGCAGTGAAGGGTGGGGGGGACGCGCTGGAAACACCATATATTTT

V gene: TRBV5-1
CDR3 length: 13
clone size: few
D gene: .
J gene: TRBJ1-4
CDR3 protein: CASSSGDNEKLFF
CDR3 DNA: TGCGCCAGCAGCTCGGGAGATAATGAAAAACTGTTTTTT

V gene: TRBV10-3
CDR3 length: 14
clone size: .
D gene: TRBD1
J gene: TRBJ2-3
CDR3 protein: CAISRTGGADTQYF
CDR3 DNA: TGTGCCATCAGCCGGACAGGGGGCGCGGATACGCAGTATTTT

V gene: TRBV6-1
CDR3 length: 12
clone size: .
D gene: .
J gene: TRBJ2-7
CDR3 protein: CASTLREGEQYF
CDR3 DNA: TGTGCCAGCACCCTAAGAGAGGGCGAGCAGTACTTC

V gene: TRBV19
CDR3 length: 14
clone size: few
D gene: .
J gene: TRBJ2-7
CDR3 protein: CASRTDRTRDEQYF
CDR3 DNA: TGTGCCAGTAGGACCGACAGGACTAGGGACGAGCAGTACTTC

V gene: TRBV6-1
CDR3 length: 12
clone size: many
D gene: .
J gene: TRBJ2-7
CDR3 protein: CASKTGLREQYF
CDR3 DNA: TGTGCCAGCAAGACAGGTTTGCGCGAGCAGTACTTC

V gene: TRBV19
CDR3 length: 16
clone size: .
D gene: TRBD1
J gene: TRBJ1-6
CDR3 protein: CASNKGQAVYNSPLHF
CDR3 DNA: TGTGCCAGTAACAAGGGACAGGCGGTCTATAATTCACCCCTCCACTTT

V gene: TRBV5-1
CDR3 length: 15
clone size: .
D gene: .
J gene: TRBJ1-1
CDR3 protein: CASSTTGTLNTEAFF
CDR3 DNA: TGCGCCAGCAGCACGACCGGGACATTGAACACTGAAGCTTTCTTT

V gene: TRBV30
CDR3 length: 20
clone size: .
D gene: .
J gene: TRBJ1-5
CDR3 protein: CAWSVKPGTGPTTRVQPQHF
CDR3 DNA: TGTGCCTGGAGTGTAAAACCAGGAACAGGGCCGACCACTCGTGTCCAGCCCCAGCATTTT

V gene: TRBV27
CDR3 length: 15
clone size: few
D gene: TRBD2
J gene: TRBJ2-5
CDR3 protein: CASSPAGGPFGTQYF
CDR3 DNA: TGTGCCAGCAGCCCAGCGGGAGGGCCTTTTGGGACCCAGTACTTC

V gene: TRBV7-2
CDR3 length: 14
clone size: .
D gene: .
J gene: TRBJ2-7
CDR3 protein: CASSAIQASYEQYF
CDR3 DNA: TGTGCCAGCAGCGCCATACAGGCCTCCTACGAGCAGTACTTC

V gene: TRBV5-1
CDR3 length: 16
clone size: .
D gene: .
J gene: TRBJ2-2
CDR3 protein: CASSSTGTSNTGELFF
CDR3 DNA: TGCGCCAGCAGTTCGACCGGGACATCTAACACCGGGGAGCTGTTTTTT

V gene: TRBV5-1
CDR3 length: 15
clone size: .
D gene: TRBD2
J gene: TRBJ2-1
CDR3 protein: CASTSRPAGVLEQFF
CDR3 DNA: TGCGCCAGCACCTCAAGGCCAGCGGGAGTACTTGAGCAGTTCTTC

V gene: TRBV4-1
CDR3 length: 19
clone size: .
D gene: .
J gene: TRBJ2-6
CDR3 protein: CASSQDRRAGVSGANVLTF
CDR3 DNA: TGCGCCAGCAGCCAAGATAGGCGAGCGGGCGTTTCTGGGGCCAACGTCCTGACTTTC

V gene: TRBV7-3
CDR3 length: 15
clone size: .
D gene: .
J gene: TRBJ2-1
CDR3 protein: CASSRSGGSHNEQFF
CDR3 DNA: TGTGCCAGCAGCCGAAGCGGAGGGTCTCACAATGAGCAGTTCTTC

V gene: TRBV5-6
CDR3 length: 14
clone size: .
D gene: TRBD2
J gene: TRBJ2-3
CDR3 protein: CASIVLAGAGTQYF
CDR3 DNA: TGTGCCAGCATCGTACTAGCGGGAGCCGGTACGCAGTATTTT

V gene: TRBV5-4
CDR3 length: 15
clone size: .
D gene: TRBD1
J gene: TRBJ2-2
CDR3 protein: CASSIRDRGTGELFF
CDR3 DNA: TGTGCCAGCAGCATCCGGGACAGGGGCACCGGGGAGCTGTTTTTT

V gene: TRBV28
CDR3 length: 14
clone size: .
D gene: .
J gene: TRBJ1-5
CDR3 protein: CASSLRQSNQPQHF
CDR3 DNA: TGTGCCAGCAGTCTTCGACAAAGCAATCAGCCCCAGCATTTT

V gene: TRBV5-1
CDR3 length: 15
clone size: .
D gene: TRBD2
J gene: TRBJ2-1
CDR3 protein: CASGPGLAEYNEQFF
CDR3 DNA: TGCGCCAGCGGACCGGGACTAGCGGAATACAATGAGCAGTTCTTC

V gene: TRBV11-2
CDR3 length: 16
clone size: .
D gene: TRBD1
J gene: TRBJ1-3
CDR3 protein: CASSGYGTGSGNTIYF
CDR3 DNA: TGTGCCAGCAGCGGGTACGGGACAGGCTCTGGAAACACCATATATTTT

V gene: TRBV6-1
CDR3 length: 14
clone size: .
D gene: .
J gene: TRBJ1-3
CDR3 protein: CASSEGHDGNTIYF
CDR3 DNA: TGTGCCAGCAGTGAAGGACACGACGGAAACACCATATATTTT

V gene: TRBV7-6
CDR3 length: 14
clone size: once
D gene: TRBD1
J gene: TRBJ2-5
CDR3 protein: CASSGSGGLETQYF
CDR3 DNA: TGTGCCAGCAGCGGTTCAGGGGGCTTGGAGACCCAGTACTTC

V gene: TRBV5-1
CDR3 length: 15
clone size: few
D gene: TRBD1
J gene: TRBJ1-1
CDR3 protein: CASSLDRVGATEAFF
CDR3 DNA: TGCGCCAGCAGCCTTGACAGGGTCGGGGCCACTGAAGCTTTCTTT

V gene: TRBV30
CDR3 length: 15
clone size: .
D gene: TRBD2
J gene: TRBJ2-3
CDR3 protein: CAWRGTSGVHVTQYF
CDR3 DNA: TGTGCCTGGAGGGGGACTAGCGGAGTCCACGTTACGCAGTATTTT

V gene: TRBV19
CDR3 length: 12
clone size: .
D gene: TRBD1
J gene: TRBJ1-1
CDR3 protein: CATRDRGSEAFF
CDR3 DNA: TGTGCCACCCGGGACAGGGGCTCTGAAGCTTTCTTT

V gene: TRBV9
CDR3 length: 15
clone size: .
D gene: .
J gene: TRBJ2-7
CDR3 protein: CASSVEGGGPREQYF
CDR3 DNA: TGTGCCAGCAGCGTAGAAGGGGGAGGGCCAAGGGAGCAGTACTTC

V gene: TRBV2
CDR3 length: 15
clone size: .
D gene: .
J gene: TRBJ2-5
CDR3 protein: CASSGRLGSGETQYF
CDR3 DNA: TGTGCCAGCAGTGGCCGTTTAGGATCGGGAGAGACCCAGTACTTC

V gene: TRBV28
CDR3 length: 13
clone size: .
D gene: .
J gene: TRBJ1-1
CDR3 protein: CASSYIRGTEAFF
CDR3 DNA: TGTGCCAGCAGTTATATAAGGGGCACTGAAGCTTTCTTT